Listed below are T cell receptor beta chains from one sample, sequenced in a study of T-cell memory formation after mild COVID-19. TCRdb called the 5' RACE reads again in MiXCR, with one record for every CDR3 protein. The sample has some 350,000 distinct CDR3 sequences; about 15% are singletons. What was sequenced was PBMCs or a T cell subset sorted from them (not recorded which). The origin of the receptors is a man between 18 and 35 years old who had mild COVID-19 (a few samples of this study predate the infection). Cell type and time point are not known. Both conserved end residues are trimmed from each CDR3. D genes are given only for firm matches. Size is omitted from some rows. Given values are once, few, many or a class for expanded clones.

CDR3	V	J	size	D
ASRWAESSYNEQF	TRBV4-3	TRBJ2-1	.	.
ASSLTGRGQPQH	TRBV7-2	TRBJ1-5	.	.
ASSTGTGVPGYT	TRBV6-1	TRBJ1-2	.	TRBD1
ASSQSRLGSEKLF	TRBV4-3	TRBJ1-4	.	.
ASSHSVSTDTQY	TRBV3-1	TRBJ2-3	.	.
SASLGGLDNEQF	TRBV29-1	TRBJ2-1	few	.
ASSGRTSGGPSYNEQF	TRBV11-2	TRBJ2-1	few	TRBD2
AISSGTGGNYGYT	TRBV10-3	TRBJ1-2	.	TRBD1
SAREAGGYEQY	TRBV20-1	TRBJ2-7	few	TRBD2
ASSLGDRVGQPQH	TRBV5-1	TRBJ1-5	once	TRBD1
ASMSSGYQETQY	TRBV6-1	TRBJ2-5	.	TRBD2
AWSSWTGGKNIQY	TRBV30	TRBJ2-4	.	TRBD1
SAPDRSYGYT	TRBV20-1	TRBJ1-2	.	.
ATSDGRNQPQH	TRBV24-1	TRBJ1-5	few	.
ASSRRGGPDTGELF	TRBV7-2	TRBJ2-2	few	.
ASTYRQGGEKLF	TRBV7-9	TRBJ1-4	.	TRBD1
ASTRDPTSGVYNEQF	TRBV19	TRBJ2-1	.	TRBD2
ASSQEGTWRRDNEQF	TRBV4-2	TRBJ2-1	few	.
ASSSTMGHGAGINIQY	TRBV7-9	TRBJ2-4	many	.
ASSYAGQETQY	TRBV6-2/TRBV6-3	TRBJ2-5	few	.
ASSQGRRPGTEAF	TRBV4-3	TRBJ1-1	few	.
ASSRNPGLAANTGELF	TRBV4-1	TRBJ2-2	few	TRBD2
ASSLTTGMVTQY	TRBV5-1	TRBJ2-5	many	TRBD1
ASRRDTMNTEAF	TRBV6-5	TRBJ1-1	.	.
ASSSAQRGGNEQF	TRBV7-2	TRBJ2-1	few	TRBD2
ASSQGIEGGYT	TRBV3-1	TRBJ1-2	.	.
ASSSSPTDTQY	TRBV6-2/TRBV6-3	TRBJ2-3	.	.
ASSPTRLAGIYNEQF	TRBV12-3/TRBV12-4	TRBJ2-1	.	TRBD2
ASRTGTGTTQGGYT	TRBV12-3/TRBV12-4	TRBJ1-2	few	TRBD1
ASSQGTQY	TRBV6-6	TRBJ2-5	.	.
ASSLGVTEAF	TRBV5-6	TRBJ1-1	many	.
ASSLVSSGEETQY	TRBV5-1	TRBJ2-5	many	TRBD2
ASAGTASSGANVLT	TRBV4-3	TRBJ2-6	few	TRBD1
ASSADSYGYT	TRBV5-1	TRBJ1-2	.	.
ASSQDIVSGANVLT	TRBV4-3	TRBJ2-6	many	.
ASSLVMGQILY	TRBV7-2	TRBJ2-4	.	TRBD1
ASSLERTSYNEQF	TRBV12-3/TRBV12-4	TRBJ2-1	few	.
ASSYLGYEQF	TRBV6-2/TRBV6-3	TRBJ2-1	.	.
ASKVGFGYT	TRBV28	TRBJ1-2	few	.
ATSRELTGNSEKLF	TRBV15	TRBJ1-4	few	TRBD1
ASSYYPYRSYGYT	TRBV6-6	TRBJ1-2	.	.
ASSFEGARRNYGYT	TRBV7-9	TRBJ1-2	.	TRBD1
ASSYVGAGEQY	TRBV6-2/TRBV6-3	TRBJ2-7	.	.
ASSPNGDGYT	TRBV12-3/TRBV12-4	TRBJ1-2	many	.
ASRRLEGQETQY	TRBV5-6	TRBJ2-5	.	.
ASSPQASGGTSTDTQY	TRBV6-2/TRBV6-3	TRBJ2-3	few	TRBD2
ASTQVDTEAF	TRBV12-3/TRBV12-4	TRBJ1-1	many	.
ASRTQETQY	TRBV2	TRBJ2-5	many	.
ASSLGTGVTYGYT	TRBV7-2	TRBJ1-2	few	TRBD1
ASSYLGTDTQY	TRBV7-2	TRBJ2-3	many	.